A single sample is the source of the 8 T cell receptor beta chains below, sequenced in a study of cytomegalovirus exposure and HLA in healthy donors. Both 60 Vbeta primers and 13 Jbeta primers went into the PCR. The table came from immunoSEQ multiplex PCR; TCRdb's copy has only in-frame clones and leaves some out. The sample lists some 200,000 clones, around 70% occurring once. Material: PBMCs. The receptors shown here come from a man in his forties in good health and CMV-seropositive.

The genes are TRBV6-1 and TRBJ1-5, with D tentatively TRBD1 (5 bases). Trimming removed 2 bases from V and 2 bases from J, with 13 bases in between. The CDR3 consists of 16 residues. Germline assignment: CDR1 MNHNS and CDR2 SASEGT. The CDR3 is CASSERGGLGNQPQHF. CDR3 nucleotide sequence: TGTGCCAGCAGTGAAAGGGGAGGGCTCGGCAATCAGCCCCAGCATTTT.

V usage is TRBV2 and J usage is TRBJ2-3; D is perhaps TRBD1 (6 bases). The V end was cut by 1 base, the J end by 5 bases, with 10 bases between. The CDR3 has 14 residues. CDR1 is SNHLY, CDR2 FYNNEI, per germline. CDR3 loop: CASSEVGAGDTQYF. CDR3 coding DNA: TGTGCCAGCAGTGAAGTGGGGGCCGGAGATACGCAGTATTTT.

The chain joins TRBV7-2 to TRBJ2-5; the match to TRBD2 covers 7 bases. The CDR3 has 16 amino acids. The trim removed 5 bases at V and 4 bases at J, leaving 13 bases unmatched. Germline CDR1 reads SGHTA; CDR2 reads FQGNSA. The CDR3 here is CASSQGLSRGVETQYF. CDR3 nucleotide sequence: TGTGCCAGCAGCCAGGGACTTTCTCGGGGGGTAGAGACCCAGTACTTC.

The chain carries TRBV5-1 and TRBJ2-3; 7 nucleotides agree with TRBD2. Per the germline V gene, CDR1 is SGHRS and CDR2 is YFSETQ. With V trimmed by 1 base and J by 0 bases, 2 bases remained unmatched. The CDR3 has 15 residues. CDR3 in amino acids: CASSLRGRSTDTQYF. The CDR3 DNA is TGCGCCAGCAGCTTGCGCGGGAGAAGCACAGATACGCAGTATTTT.

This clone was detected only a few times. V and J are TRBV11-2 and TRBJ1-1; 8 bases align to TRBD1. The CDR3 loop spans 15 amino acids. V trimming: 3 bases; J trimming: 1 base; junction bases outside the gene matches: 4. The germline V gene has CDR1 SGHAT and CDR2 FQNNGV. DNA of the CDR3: TGTGCCAGCAGCTTTCAGACAGGGGCGAACACTGAAGCTTTCTTT. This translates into CASSFQTGANTEAFF.

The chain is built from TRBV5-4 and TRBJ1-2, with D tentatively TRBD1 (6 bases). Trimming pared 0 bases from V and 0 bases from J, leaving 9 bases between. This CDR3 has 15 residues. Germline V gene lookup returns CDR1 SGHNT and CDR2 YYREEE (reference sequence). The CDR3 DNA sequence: TGTGCCAGCAGCTTGGCGGCAGGGGCTAACTATGGCTACACCTTC. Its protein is CASSLAAGANYGYTF.

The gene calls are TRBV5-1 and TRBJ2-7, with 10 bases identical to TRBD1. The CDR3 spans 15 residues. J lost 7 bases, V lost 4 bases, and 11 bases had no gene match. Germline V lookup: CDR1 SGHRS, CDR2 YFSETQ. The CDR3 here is CASSHGTGTGEEQYF. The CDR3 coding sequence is TGCGCCAGCAGCCACGGGACAGGGACAGGGGAGGAGCAGTACTTC.

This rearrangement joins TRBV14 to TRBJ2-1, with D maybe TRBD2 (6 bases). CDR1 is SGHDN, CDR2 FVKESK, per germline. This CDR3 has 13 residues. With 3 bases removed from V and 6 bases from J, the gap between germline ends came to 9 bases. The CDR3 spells CASSQTSRNEQFF. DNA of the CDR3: TGTGCCAGCAGCCAGACTAGTCGCAATGAGCAGTTCTTC.